This T cell receptor beta chain was observed in a study of T cells in Graves' hyperthyroidism and ophthalmopathy. Study outcomes and limitations: Also found in blood were most expanded thyroid clonotypes above 0.001.

As concerns this clonotype: As yet, its antigen is unknown. The germline gene is not matched at one end of the junction; a read error may be the cause.

Germline V CDR1 and CDR2: LNHDA, SQIVND (reference sequence). This CDR3 comprises 13 residues. TCR beta CDR3 regions were amplified from RNA transcripts. HTBI primers drove first-round RT-PCR of the TCR CDR3. TCRdb passed the multiplex PCR reads through MiXCR, listing each CDR3 protein once. The sample has hundreds of thousands of distinct CDR3 sequences; about 14% are singletons. Stable Graves' hyperthyroidism meant no ophthalmopathy progression within 18 months. Clinical symptoms, serum thyroxine, TRAb, thyroid ultrasound and orbital computed tomography established diagnosis. This TCR came from a woman aged 18 to 35 with Graves' hyperthyroidism. Sequencing used blood. This chain joins TRBV19 and TRBJ1-1, with 7 bases that match TRBD1. The CDR3 bases are TGCGCCAGCAGTATGACAGGGCGAACTGAAGCTTTCTTT. This encodes CASSMTGRTEAFF.